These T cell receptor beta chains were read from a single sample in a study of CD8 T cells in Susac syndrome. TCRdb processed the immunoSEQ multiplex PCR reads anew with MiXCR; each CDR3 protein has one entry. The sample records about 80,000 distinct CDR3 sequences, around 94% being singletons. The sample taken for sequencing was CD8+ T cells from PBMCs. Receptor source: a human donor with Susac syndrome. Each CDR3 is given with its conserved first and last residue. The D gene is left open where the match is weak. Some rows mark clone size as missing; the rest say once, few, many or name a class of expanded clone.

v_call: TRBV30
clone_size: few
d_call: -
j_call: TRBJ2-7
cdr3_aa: CALERDVGTYEQYF
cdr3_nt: TGTGCCCTAGAACGGGATGTAGGCACCTACGAGCAGTACTTC

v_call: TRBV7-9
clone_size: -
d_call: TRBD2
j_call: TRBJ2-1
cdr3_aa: CASSSHSGGASYNEQFF
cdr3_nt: TGTGCCAGCAGTTCCCATAGCGGGGGGGCCTCCTACAATGAGCAGTTCTTC

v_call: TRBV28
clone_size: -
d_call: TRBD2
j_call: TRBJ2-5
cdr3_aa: CASTQSTVWWWGGVSSQETQYF
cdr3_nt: TGTGCCAGCACCCAATCGACAGTCTGGTGGTGGGGGGGGGTCTCGTCCCAAGAGACCCAGTACTTC

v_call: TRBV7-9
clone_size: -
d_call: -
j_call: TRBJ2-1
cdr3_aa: CASSLGVYEQFF
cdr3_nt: TGTGCCAGCAGCTTAGGAGTGTATGAGCAGTTCTTC

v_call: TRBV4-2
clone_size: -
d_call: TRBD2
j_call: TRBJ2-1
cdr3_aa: CASSRLAGGSSYNEQFF
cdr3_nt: TGTGCCAGCAGCCGACTAGCGGGAGGGAGCTCCTACAATGAGCAGTTCTTC

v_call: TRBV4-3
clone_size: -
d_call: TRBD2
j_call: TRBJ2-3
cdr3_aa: CASSQDSGGGTDTQYF
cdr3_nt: TGCGCCAGCAGCCAAGATTCGGGGGGAGGCACAGATACGCAGTATTTT

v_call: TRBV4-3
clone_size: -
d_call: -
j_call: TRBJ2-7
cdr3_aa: CASSQDQASWYEQYF
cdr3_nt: TGCGCCAGCAGCCAAGATCAGGCTAGTTGGTACGAGCAGTACTTC

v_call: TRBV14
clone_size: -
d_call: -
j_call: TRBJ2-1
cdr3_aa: CASSHPEGSPYNEQFF
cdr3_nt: TGTGCCAGCAGCCACCCCGAGGGGAGCCCCTACAATGAGCAGTTCTTC

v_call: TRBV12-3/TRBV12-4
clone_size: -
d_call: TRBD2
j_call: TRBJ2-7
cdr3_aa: CASSPKREGYGEQYF
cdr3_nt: TGTGCCAGCAGCCCTAAGCGGGAGGGCTACGGGGAGCAGTACTTC

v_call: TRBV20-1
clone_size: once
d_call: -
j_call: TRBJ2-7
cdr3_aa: CSARDEAVSSYEQYF
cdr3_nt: TGCAGTGCTAGAGATGAGGCAGTTAGCTCCTACGAGCAGTACTTC

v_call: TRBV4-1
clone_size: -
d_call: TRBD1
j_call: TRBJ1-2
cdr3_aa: CASSQDRQGRGYTF
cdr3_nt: TGCGCCAGCAGCCAAGATCGACAGGGGAGAGGCTACACCTTC

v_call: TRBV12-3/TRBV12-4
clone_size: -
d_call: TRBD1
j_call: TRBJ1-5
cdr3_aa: CASSTADRGSQPQHF
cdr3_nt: TGTGCCAGCAGCACCGCAGACAGGGGTAGTCAGCCCCAGCATTTT

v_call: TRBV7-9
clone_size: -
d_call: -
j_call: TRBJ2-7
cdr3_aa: CASSRQGGHEQYF
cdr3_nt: TGTGCCAGCAGCCGACAGGGAGGCCACGAGCAGTACTTC

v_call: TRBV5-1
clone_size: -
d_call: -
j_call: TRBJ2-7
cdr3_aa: CASSDSDRNYEQYF
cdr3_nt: TGCGCCAGCAGCGACTCGGACAGAAACTACGAGCAGTACTTC

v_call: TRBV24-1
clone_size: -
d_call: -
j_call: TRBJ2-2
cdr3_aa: CATSESTDPNTGELFF
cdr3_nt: TGTGCCACCAGTGAATCCACCGACCCAAACACCGGGGAGCTGTTTTTT

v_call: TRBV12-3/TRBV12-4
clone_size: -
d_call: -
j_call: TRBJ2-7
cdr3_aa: CASSLGLGSYEQYF
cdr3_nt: TGTGCCAGCAGTTTGGGTCTCGGGTCCTACGAGCAGTACTTC

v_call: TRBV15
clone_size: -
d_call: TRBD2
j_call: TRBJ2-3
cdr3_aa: CATSSLKRGGSDTQYF
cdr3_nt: TGTGCCACCAGCAGTCTAAAGCGGGGCGGGTCAGATACGCAGTATTTT

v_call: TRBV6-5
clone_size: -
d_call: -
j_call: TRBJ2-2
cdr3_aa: CASGLINTGELFF
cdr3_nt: TGTGCCAGCGGCCTAATAAACACCGGGGAGCTGTTTTTT

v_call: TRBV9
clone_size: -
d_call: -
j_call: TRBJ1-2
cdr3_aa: CASSVAGRVGPNYGYTF
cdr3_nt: TGTGCCAGCAGCGTAGCCGGGCGGGTTGGTCCTAACTATGGCTACACCTTC

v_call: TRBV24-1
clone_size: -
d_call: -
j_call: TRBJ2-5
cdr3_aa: CATSDSDIETQYF
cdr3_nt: TGTGCCACCAGTGACTCGGACATTGAGACCCAGTACTTC

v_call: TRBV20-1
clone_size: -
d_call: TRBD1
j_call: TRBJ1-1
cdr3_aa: CSAKIMGQINTEAFF
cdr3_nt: TGCAGTGCTAAGATAATGGGACAGATAAACACTGAAGCTTTCTTT

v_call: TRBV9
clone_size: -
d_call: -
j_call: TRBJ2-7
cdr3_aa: CASSVAGSGLSYEQYF
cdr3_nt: TGTGCCAGCAGCGTAGCAGGTTCGGGACTCTCCTACGAGCAGTACTTC

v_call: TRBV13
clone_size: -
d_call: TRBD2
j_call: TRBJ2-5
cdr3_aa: CASSFETSGKETQYF
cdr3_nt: TGTGCCAGCAGCTTTGAAACTAGCGGGAAAGAGACCCAGTACTTC

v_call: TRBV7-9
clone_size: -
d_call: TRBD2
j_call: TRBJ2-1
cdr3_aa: CASSLTSGEYNEQFF
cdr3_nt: TGTGCCAGCAGCCTGACTAGCGGCGAATACAATGAGCAGTTCTTC

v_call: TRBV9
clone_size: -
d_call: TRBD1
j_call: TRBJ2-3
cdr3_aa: CASSVGTGVATDTQYF
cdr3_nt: TGTGCCAGCAGCGTAGGGACAGGGGTGGCGACAGATACGCAGTATTTT

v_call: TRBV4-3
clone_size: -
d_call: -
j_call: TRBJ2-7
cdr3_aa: CASSQDRNAGRYEQYF
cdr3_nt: TGCGCCAGCAGCCAAGATCGGAACGCGGGCCGATACGAGCAGTACTTC

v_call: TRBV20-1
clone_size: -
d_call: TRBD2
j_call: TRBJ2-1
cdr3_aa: CSARELAGPRNEQFF
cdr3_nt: TGCAGTGCTAGAGAACTAGCGGGGCCTCGTAATGAGCAGTTCTTC

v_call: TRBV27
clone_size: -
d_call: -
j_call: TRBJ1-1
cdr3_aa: CASSLQGGDTEAFF
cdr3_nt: TGTGCCAGCAGCCTACAGGGAGGAGACACTGAAGCTTTCTTT

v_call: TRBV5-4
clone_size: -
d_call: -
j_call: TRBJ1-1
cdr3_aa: CASSPDGGGTEAFF
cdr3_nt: TGTGCCAGCAGTCCCGACGGGGGAGGGACTGAAGCTTTCTTT

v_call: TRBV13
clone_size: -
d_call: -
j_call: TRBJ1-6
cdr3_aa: CASTRGLKPLHF
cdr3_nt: TGTGCCAGCACCCGTGGGTTGAAGCCCCTCCACTTT

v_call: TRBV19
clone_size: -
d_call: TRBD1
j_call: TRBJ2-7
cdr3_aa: CASSTTGASYEQYF
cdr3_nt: TGTGCCAGTAGTACTACAGGGGCGAGCTACGAGCAGTACTTC

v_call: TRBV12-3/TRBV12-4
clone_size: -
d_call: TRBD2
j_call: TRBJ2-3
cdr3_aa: CASSFPTSGTDTQYF
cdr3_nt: TGTGCCAGCAGTTTTCCGACTAGCGGCACAGATACGCAGTATTTT

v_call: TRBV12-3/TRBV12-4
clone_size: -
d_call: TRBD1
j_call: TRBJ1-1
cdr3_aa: CASRRTGPTEAFF
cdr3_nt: TGTGCCAGCCGTAGGACAGGGCCCACTGAAGCTTTCTTT

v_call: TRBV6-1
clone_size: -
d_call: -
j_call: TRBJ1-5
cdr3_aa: CASRSEGIPGYQPQHF
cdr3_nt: TGTGCCAGCAGGTCGGAAGGGATCCCGGGGTATCAGCCCCAGCATTTT

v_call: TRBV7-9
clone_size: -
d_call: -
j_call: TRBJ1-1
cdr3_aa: CASNPKLTDEAFF
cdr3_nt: TGTGCCAGCAACCCTAAGCTAACAGACGAAGCTTTCTTT

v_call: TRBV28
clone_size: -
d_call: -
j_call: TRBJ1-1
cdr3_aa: CASSLIWLTNTEAFF
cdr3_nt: TGTGCCAGCAGTTTAATTTGGCTAACGAACACTGAAGCTTTCTTT

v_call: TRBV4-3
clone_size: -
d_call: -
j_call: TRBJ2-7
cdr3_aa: CASSQERDYEQYF
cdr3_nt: TGCGCCAGCAGCCAAGAGAGGGACTACGAGCAGTACTTC

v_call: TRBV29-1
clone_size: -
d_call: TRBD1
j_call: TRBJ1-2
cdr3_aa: CSVEERDRNYGYTF
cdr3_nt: TGCAGCGTTGAAGAAAGGGACAGAAACTATGGCTACACCTTC

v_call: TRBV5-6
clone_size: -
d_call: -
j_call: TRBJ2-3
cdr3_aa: CASSGPYRTDTQYF
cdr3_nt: TGTGCCAGCAGCGGTCCCTACCGCACAGATACGCAGTATTTT

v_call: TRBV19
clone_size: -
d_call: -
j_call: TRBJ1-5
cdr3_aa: CASSISSNQPQHF
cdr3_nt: TGTGCCAGTAGTATTAGTAGCAATCAGCCCCAGCATTTT

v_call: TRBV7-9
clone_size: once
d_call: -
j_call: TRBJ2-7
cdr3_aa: CASSFLDVSYEQYF
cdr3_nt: TGTGCCAGCAGCTTCCTGGACGTATCCTACGAGCAGTACTTC

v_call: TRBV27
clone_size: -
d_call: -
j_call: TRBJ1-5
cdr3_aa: CASSPRPLDQPQHF
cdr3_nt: TGTGCCAGCAGCCCGAGGCCCTTGGATCAGCCCCAGCATTTT

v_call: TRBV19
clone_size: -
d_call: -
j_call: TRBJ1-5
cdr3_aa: CASSPTPIPQHF
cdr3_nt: TGTGCCAGTAGTCCCACCCCGATACCCCAGCATTTT

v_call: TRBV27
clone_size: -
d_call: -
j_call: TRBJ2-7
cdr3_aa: CASSSIYEQYF
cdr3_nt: TGTGCCAGCAGTTCGATCTACGAGCAGTACTTC

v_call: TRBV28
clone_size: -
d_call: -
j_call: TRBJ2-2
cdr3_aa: CASSLDQYYTGELFF
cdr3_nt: TGTGCCAGCAGTTTAGACCAATACTACACCGGGGAGCTGTTTTTT

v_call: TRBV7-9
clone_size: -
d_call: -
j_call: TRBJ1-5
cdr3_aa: CASSLFDQPQHF
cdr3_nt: TGTGCCAGCAGCTTATTCGATCAGCCCCAGCATTTT

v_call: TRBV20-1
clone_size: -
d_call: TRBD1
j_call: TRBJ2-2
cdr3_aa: CSARDPHRGDTGELFF
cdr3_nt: TGCAGTGCTAGAGATCCGCACAGGGGCGACACCGGGGAGCTGTTTTTT

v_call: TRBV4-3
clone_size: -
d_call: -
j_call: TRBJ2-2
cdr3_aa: CASSHPDREGNTGELFF
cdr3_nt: TGCGCCAGCAGCCACCCTGACAGGGAGGGGAACACCGGGGAGCTGTTTTTT

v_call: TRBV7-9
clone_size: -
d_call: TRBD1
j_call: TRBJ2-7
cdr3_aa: CASSRDSHPYEQYF
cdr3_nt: TGTGCCAGCAGCCGGGACAGCCATCCCTACGAGCAGTACTTC

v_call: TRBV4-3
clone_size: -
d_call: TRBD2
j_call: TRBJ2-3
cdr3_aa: CASSQEGAGTSGGDTQYF
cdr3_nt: TGCGCCAGCAGCCAAGAGGGCGCCGGGACTAGCGGGGGAGATACGCAGTATTTT

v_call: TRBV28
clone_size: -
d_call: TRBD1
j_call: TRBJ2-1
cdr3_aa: CASSSPGQIYNEQFF
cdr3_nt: TGTGCCAGCAGTTCTCCGGGACAGATCTACAATGAGCAGTTCTTC

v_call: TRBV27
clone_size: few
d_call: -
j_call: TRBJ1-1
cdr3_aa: CASSLRGSTEAFF
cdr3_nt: TGTGCCAGCAGTTTAAGGGGAAGCACTGAAGCTTTCTTT

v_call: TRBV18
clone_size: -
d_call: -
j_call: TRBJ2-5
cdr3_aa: CASSPIEGSSETQYF
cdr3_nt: TGTGCCAGCTCACCAATCGAAGGAAGTAGTGAGACCCAGTACTTC